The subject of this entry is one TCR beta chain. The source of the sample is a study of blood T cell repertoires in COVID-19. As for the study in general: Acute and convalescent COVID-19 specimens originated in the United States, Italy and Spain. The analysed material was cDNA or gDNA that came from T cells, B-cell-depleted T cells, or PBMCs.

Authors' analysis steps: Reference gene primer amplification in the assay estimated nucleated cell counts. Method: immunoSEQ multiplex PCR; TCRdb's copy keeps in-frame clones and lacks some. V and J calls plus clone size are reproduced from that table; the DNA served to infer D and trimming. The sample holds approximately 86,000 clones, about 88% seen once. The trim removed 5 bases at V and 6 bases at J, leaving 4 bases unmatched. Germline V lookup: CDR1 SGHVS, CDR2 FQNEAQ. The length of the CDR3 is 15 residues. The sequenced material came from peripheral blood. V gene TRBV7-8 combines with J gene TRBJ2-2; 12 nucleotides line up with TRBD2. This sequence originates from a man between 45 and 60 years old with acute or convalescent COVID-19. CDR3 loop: CASSVASGGAGELFF. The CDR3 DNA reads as TGTGCCAGCAGCGTCGCTAGCGGGGGGGCCGGGGAGCTGTTTTTT.